This TCR beta chain was captured by sequencing in a study of CXCR3-negative and CXCR3-positive naive CD8 T cells. Study-wide results and caveats: Similar TRBV-TRBJ gene usage was seen in naive CXCR3-negative and CXCR3-positive cells, but not in memory cells. Memory CD8+ cells showed much lower diversity, while both naive subsets were comparably high.

Comments on this clonotype: Its antigen remains unidentified.

This CDR3 is built from 17 residues. The germline CDR1 and CDR2 sequences are MDHEN and SYDVKM. Libraries were UMI-labeled 5' RACE TRB cDNA. From its re-call of the 5' RACE reads, TCRdb lists each CDR3 protein once, without DNA. The sample has 20,000 to 30,000 distinct CDR3 sequences. This TCR came from a human donor in good health. Some clones in this sample may be carry-over from other donors' samples. The chain combines TRBV28 with TRBJ1-1; the D gene TCRdb calls, TRBD1, cannot be checked with no DNA. Sequenced sample: naive CXCR3- CD8+ T cells from blood. Noted subset: CD45RO-CCR7+CD27+CD95- naive CD8+ T cells lacking CXCR3 (TNR3-). Here the CDR3 reads CASSFDLDRGTNTEAFF.